These T cell receptor beta chains were read from a single sample in a study of T cell repertoires in cytomegalovirus infection. One entry per CDR3 protein, called by TCRdb with MiXCR from the reads. The data show approximately 89,000 distinct CDR3 sequences, 20% to 30% seen once. For these receptors, no antigen is known. This sample comprised CD8+ T cells from cultured PBMCs, obtained from culture after CMV antigen stimulation. Every receptor here comes from a human donor in good health (CMV status not recorded). Some clones in this sample may be carry-over from other donors' samples. Both conserved end residues are part of each CDR3. The D gene is left open where the match is weak. Clone size, where shown, is once, few, many, or a class for clones that have expanded.

D: TRBD1; size: many; J: TRBJ2-1; V: TRBV6-2/TRBV6-3; DNA: TGTGCCAGCGGGACAGGGTACAATGAGCAGTTCTTC; CDR3: CASGTGYNEQFF
D: TRBD2; size: once; J: TRBJ2-1; V: TRBV27; DNA: TGTGCCAGCAGTCTGACTAGCGGGAGATTGGGGGATGAGCAGTTCTTC; CDR3: CASSLTSGRLGDEQFF
D: TRBD2; size: -; J: TRBJ2-7; V: TRBV5-1; DNA: TGCGCCAGCAGCCCGGGGACTAGCGCTTTCTCCTACGAGCAGTACTTC; CDR3: CASSPGTSAFSYEQYF
D: TRBD1; size: few; J: TRBJ1-1; V: TRBV27; DNA: TGTGCCAGCGTTGGGCGAGGACAGGGGTTTCTGGTGGAAGCTTTCTTT; CDR3: CASVGRGQGFLVEAFF
D: TRBD2; size: -; J: TRBJ2-3; V: TRBV11-3; DNA: TGTGCCAGCAGCTTAGATCACCGGGGGGGCACAGATACGCAGTATTTT; CDR3: CASSLDHRGGTDTQYF
D: -; size: -; J: TRBJ2-3; V: TRBV7-9; DNA: TGTGCCAGCAGCTTAGCGGGAGACGGCACAGATACGCAGTATTTT; CDR3: CASSLAGDGTDTQYF
D: -; size: few; J: TRBJ1-1; V: TRBV7-9; DNA: TGTGCCAGCAGCTTAGGGACCGGACCCTTGAACACTGAAGCTTTCTTT; CDR3: CASSLGTGPLNTEAFF
D: -; size: -; J: TRBJ2-7; V: TRBV9; DNA: TGTGCCAGCAGCGTAGGATGGACAGAGGGGAACGAGCAGTACTTC; CDR3: CASSVGWTEGNEQYF
D: -; size: few; J: TRBJ2-6; V: TRBV9; DNA: TGTGCCAGCAGCCCAGGCTCTGGGGCCAACGTCCTGACTTTC; CDR3: CASSPGSGANVLTF
D: -; size: few; J: TRBJ1-5; V: TRBV28; DNA: TGTGCCAGCAGTTTGAGGGGGGTTAGGAGCAATCAGCCCCAGCATTTT; CDR3: CASSLRGVRSNQPQHF
D: TRBD2; size: -; J: TRBJ2-1; V: TRBV20-1; DNA: TGCAGTGCTCCTACTAGCGGGAGGGTTAGCTCCTACAATGAGCAGTTCTTC; CDR3: CSAPTSGRVSSYNEQFF
D: -; size: -; J: TRBJ2-4; V: TRBV5-6; DNA: TGTGCCAGCAGCGATTTGGGGGCCGCCAAAAACATTCAGTACTTC; CDR3: CASSDLGAAKNIQYF
D: -; size: -; J: TRBJ2-7; V: TRBV7-3; DNA: TGTGCCAGCAGCCCCGGCTGGACCTCTACGAGCGAGCAGTACTTC; CDR3: CASSPGWTSTSEQYF
D: -; size: -; J: TRBJ2-5; V: TRBV27; DNA: TGTGCCAGCAGTTTGAACTACCAAGAGACCCAGTACTTC; CDR3: CASSLNYQETQYF
D: -; size: few; J: TRBJ2-7; V: TRBV15; DNA: TGTGCCACCAGCAGAGCCGGGGTCTCCTACGAGCAGTACTTC; CDR3: CATSRAGVSYEQYF
D: -; size: -; J: TRBJ1-1; V: TRBV6-2/TRBV6-3; DNA: TGTGCCAGCAGTTATTACAGACTAGGAGAAGCTTTCTTT; CDR3: CASSYYRLGEAFF
D: -; size: few; J: TRBJ2-7; V: TRBV6-1; DNA: TGTGCCAGCAGTGAGGGGACTTCAGCCTACGAGCAGTACTTC; CDR3: CASSEGTSAYEQYF
D: -; size: -; J: TRBJ2-7; V: TRBV6-2/TRBV6-3; DNA: TGTGCCAGCAGTCCGCCGGGACTCGTCTCCTACGAGCAGTACTTC; CDR3: CASSPPGLVSYEQYF
D: TRBD2; size: -; J: TRBJ2-3; V: TRBV19; DNA: TGTGCCAGTAGTATCGGGACTAGCGGGATGAGGACAGATACGCAGTATTTT; CDR3: CASSIGTSGMRTDTQYF
D: TRBD2; size: once; J: TRBJ2-7; V: TRBV15; DNA: TGTGCCACCAGCAGAGATTGGTCTAGCGGTCCCTACGAGCAGTACTTC; CDR3: CATSRDWSSGPYEQYF
D: -; size: many; J: TRBJ1-3; V: TRBV6-1; DNA: TGTGCCAGCAGTGCAGACCCAGGGATCCCAGGAAACACCATATATTTT; CDR3: CASSADPGIPGNTIYF
D: -; size: -; J: TRBJ2-7; V: TRBV29-1; DNA: TGCAGCGTTGATAAGGCCGGCGGGGCCTACGAGCAGTACTTC; CDR3: CSVDKAGGAYEQYF